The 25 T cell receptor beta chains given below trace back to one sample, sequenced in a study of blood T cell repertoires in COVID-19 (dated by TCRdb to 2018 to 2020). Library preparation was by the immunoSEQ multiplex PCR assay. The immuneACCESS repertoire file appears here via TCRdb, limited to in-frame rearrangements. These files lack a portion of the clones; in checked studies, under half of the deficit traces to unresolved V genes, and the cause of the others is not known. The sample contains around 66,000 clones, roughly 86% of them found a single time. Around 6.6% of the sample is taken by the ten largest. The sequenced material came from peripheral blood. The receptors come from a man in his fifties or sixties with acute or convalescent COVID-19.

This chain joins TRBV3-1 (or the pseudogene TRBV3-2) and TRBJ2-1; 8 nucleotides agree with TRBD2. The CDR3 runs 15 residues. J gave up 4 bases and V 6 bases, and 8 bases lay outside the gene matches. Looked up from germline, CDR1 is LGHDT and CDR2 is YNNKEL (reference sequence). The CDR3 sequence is CASRSGGSGYNEQFF. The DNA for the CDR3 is TGTGCCAGCAGGAGCGGGGGTTCGGGATACAATGAGCAGTTCTTC.

The CDR3 loop is CASSLSPGTSGVSYNEQFF. DNA for the CDR3: TGTGCCAGCAGTTTATCCCCTGGGACTAGCGGGGTCTCCTACAATGAGCAGTTCTTC. The V and J genes are TRBV27 and TRBJ2-1, with 13 bases fitting TRBD2. The V gene end was trimmed by 0 bases and the J gene end by 0 bases; junction bases not matched to a gene: 5. The CDR3 has 19 amino acids. Germline loops: CDR1 MNHEY, CDR2 SMNVEV (reference sequence).

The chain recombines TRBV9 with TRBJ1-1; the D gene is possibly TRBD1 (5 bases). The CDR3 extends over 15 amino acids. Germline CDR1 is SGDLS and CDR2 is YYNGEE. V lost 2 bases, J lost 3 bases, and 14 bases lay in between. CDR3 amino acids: CASSVQTGGHTEAFF. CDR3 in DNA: TGTGCCAGCAGCGTTCAGACGGGGGGTCACACTGAAGCTTTCTTT.

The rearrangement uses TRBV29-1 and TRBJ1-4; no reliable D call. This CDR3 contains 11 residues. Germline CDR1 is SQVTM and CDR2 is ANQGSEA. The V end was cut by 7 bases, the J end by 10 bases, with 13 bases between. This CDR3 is CSGLAEGKLFF. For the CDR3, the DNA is TGCAGCGGCCTGGCGGAGGGAAAACTGTTTTTT.

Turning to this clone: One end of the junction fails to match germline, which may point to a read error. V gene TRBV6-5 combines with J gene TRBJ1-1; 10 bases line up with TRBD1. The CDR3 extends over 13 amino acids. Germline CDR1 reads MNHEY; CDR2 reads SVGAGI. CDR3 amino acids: CASSPQADRGLFF. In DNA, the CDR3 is TGTGCCAGCAGTCCCCAGGCGGACAGGGGGTTATTTTTT.

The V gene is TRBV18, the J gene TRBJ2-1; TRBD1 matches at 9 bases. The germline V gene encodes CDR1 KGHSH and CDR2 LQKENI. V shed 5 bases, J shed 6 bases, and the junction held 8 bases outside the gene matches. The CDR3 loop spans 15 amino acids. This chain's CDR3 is CASSAGQGITNEQFF. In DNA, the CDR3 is TGTGCCAGCTCAGCGGGACAGGGTATTACCAATGAGCAGTTCTTC.

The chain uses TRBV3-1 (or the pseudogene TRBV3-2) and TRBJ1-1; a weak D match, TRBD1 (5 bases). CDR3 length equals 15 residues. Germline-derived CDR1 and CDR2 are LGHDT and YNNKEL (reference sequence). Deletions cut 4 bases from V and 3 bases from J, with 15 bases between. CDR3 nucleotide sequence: TGTGCCAGCAGCCTCCCAGGGCGGGGGGACACTGAAGCTTTCTTT. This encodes CASSLPGRGDTEAFF.

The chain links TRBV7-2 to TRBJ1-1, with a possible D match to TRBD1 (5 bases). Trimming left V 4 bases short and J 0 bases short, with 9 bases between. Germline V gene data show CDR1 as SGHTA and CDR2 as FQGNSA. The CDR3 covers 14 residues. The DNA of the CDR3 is TGTGCCAGCAGCTCCAGGGCCATGAACACTGAAGCTTTCTTT. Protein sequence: CASSSRAMNTEAFF. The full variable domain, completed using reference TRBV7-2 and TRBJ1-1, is GAGVSQSPSNKVTEKGKDVELRCDPISGHTALYWYRQSLGQGLEFLIYFQGNSAPDKSGLPSDRFSAERTGGSVSTLTIQRTQQEDSAVYLCASSSRAMNTEAFFGQGTRLTVV.

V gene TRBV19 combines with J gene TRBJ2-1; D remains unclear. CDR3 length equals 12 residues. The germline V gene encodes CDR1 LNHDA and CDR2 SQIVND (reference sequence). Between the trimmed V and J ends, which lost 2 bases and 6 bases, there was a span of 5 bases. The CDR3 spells CASSINRNEQFF. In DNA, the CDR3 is TGTGCCAGTAGTATAAATCGCAATGAGCAGTTCTTC. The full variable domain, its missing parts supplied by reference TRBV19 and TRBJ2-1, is DGGITQSPKYLFRKEGQNVTLSCEQNLNHDAMYWYRQDPGQGLRLIYYSQIVNDFQKGDIAEGYSVSREKKESFPLTVTSAQKNPTAFYLCASSINRNEQFFGPGTRLTVL.

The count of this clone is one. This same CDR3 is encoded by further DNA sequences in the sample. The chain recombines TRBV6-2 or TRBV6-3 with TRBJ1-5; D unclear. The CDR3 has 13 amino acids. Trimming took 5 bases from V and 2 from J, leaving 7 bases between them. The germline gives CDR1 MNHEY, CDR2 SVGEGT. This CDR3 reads CASSPRGNQPQHF. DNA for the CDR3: TGTGCCAGCAGTCCGAGGGGCAATCAGCCCCAGCATTTT.

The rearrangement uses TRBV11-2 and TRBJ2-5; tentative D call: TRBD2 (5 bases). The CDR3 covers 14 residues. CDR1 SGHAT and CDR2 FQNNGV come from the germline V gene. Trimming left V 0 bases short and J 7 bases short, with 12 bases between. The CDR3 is CASSLEVSGRTQYF. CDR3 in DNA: TGTGCCAGCAGCTTAGAGGTCAGCGGCCGGACCCAGTACTTC.

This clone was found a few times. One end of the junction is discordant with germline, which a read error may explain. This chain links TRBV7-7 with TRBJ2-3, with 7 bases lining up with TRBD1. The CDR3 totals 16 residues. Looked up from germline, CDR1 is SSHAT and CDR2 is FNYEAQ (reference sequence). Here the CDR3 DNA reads TGTGCTAGCAGCGCAGGCGGACAGGCATCCACAGATACGCAGTATTTT. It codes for CASSAGGQASTDTQYF.

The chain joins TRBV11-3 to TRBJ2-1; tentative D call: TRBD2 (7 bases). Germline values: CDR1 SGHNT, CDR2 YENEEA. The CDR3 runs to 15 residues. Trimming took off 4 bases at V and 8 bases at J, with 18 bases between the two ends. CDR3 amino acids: CASSSRNEGGDEQFF. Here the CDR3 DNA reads TGTGCCAGCAGCTCCCGGAACGAGGGGGGGGATGAGCAGTTCTTC.

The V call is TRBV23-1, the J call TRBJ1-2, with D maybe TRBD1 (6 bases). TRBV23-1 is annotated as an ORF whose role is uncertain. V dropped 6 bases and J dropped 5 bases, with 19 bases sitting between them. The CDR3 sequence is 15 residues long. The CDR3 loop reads CASRRTVRGLYGYTF. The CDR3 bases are TGCGCCAGCAGGCGGACAGTGCGGGGGTTGTATGGCTACACCTTC.

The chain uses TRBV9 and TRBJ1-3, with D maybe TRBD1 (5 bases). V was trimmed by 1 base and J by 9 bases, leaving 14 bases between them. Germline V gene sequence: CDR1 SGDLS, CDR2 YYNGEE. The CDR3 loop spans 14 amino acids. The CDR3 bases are TGTGCCAGCAGCGTATACAGCCTCGGGGGCACCATATATTTT. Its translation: CASSVYSLGGTIYF. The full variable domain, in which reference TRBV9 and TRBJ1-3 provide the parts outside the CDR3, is DSGVTQTPKHLITATGQRVTLRCSPRSGDLSVYWYQQSLDQGLQFLIQYYNGEERAKGNILERFSAQQFPDLHSELNLSSLELGDSALYFCASSVYSLGGTIYFGEGSWLTVV.

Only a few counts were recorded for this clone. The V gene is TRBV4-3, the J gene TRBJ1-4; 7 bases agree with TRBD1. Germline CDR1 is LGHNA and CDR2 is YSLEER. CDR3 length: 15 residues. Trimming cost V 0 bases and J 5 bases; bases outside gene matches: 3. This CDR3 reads CASSQEQTGNEKLFF. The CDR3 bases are TGCGCCAGCAGCCAAGAACAGACAGGGAATGAAAAACTGTTTTTT.

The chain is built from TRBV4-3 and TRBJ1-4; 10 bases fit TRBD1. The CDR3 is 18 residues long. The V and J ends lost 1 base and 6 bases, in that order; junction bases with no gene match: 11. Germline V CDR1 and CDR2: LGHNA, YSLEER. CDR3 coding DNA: TGCGCCAGCAGCCAAGTGAAGACGCCGGGACAGGGGTATGAAAAACTGTTTTTT. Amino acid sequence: CASSQVKTPGQGYEKLFF.

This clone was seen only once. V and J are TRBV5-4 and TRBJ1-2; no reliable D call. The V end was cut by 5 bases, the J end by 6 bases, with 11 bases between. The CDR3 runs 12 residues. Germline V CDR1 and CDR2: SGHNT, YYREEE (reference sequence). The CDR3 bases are TGTGCCAGCAGGGGTTCGGAGGATGGCTACACCTTC. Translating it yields CASRGSEDGYTF.

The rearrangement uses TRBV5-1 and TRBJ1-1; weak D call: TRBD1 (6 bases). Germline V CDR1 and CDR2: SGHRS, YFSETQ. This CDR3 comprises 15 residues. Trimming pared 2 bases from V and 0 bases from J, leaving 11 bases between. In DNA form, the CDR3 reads TGCGCCAGCAGCTTTAGGGCAGGGGTGAACACTGAAGCTTTCTTT. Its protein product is CASSFRAGVNTEAFF.

CDR3 coding DNA: TGCGCCAGCAGCCCGGACAGGGGGGAGACCCAGTACTTC. It yields the protein CASSPDRGETQYF. The V call is TRBV5-1, the J call TRBJ2-5, with TRBD1 matching 10 bases. CDR3 length: 13 amino acids. CDR1 SGHRS and CDR2 YFSETQ come from the germline V gene. V lost 4 bases to trimming and J lost 5 bases; unmatched junction nucleotides: 2.

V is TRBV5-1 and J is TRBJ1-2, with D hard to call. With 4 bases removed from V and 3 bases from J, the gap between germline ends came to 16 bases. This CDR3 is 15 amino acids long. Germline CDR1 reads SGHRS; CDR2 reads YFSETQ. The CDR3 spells CASSRSPWLDYGYTF. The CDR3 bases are TGCGCCAGCAGCCGCTCCCCGTGGCTCGACTATGGCTACACCTTC. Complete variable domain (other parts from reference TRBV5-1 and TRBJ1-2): KAGVTQTPRYLIKTRGQQVTLSCSPISGHRSVSWYQQTPGQGLQFLFEYFSETQRNKGNFPGRFSGRQFSNSRSEMNVSTLELGDSALYLCASSRSPWLDYGYTFGSGTRLTVV.

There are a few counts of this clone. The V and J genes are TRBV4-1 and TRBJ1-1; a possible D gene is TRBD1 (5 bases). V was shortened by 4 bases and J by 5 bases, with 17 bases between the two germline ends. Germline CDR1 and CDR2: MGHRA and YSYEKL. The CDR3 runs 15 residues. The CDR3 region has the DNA TGCGCCAGCAGCCCGACGCCCTTGGGGGGGACTGAAGCTTTCTTT. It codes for CASSPTPLGGTEAFF.

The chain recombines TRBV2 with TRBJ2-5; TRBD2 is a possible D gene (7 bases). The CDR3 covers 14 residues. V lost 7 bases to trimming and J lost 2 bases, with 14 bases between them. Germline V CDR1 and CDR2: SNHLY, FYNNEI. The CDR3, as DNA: TGTGCCAGCACGGGCGGGGGCCTTCAAGAGACCCAGTACTTC. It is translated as CASTGGGLQETQYF.

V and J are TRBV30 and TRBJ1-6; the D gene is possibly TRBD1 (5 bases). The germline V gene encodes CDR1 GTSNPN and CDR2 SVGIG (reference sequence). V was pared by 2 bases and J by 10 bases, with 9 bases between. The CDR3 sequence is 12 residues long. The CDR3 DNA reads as TGTGCCTGGAGTCTACAGGAGTCACCCCTCCACTTT. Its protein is CAWSLQESPLHF.

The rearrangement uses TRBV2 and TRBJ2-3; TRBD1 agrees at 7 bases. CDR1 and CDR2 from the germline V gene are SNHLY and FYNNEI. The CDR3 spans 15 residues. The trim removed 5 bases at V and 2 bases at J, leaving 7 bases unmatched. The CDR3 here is CASSSEGQVTDTQYF. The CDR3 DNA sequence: TGTGCCAGCAGTTCCGAAGGACAGGTCACAGATACGCAGTATTTT. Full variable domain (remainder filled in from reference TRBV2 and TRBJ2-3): EPEVTQTPSHQVTQMGQEVILRCVPISNHLYFYWYRQILGQKVEFLVSFYNNEISEKSEIFDDQFSVERPDGSNFTLKIRSTKLEDSAMYFCASSSEGQVTDTQYFGPGTRLTVL.